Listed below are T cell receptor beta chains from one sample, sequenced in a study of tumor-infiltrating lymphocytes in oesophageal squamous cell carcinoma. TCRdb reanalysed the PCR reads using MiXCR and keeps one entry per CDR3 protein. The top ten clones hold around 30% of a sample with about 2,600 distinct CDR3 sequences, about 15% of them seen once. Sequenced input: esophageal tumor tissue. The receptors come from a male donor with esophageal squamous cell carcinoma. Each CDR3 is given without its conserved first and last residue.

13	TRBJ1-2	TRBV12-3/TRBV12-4	ASSLAGGLIYGYT
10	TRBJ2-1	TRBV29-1	SVRGSYNEQF
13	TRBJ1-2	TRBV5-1	ASSLEDQGVYGYT
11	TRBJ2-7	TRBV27	ASMGRASYEQY
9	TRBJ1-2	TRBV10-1	ASSVEEGTT
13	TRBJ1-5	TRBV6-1	ASSTGQGLNQPQH
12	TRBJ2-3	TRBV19	ASSVASGGDTQY
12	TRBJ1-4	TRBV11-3	ASRVRRTNEKLF
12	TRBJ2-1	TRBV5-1	ASSLKKANNEQF
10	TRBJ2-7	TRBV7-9	ASSFVGYEQY
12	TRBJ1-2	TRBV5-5	ASSLLLQSYGYT
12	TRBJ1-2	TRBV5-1	ASSPGGASYGYT
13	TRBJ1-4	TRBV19	ASSTSVQGGEKLF
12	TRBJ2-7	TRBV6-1	ASSAGDLSYEQY
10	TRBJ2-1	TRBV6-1	ASTEGPGPEF
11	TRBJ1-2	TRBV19	ASSIDRASGYT
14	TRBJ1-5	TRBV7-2	ASSSERAWSNQPQH
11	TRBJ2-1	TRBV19	ASSFLGVNEQF
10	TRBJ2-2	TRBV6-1	ASRDGAGELF
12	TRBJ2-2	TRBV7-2	ASGPQVGAGERF